This T cell receptor beta chain was sequenced during a study of T cells after yellow fever vaccination. The study's findings and limits: Any FACS-sorted repertoire could hold abundant clonotypes that contaminate it from the bulk population.

One entry per CDR3 protein results from TCRdb running MiXCR on the 5' RACE reads. Seen here are over 45,000 distinct CDR3 sequences, roughly 6.9% observed once, and the top ten hold around 44%. This clonotype was picked up a small number of times. Its antigen is unknown. Germline loops: CDR1 LGHDT, CDR2 YNNKEL (reference sequence). V lost 3 bases to trimming and J lost 4 bases, with 10 bases between them. This CDR3 has 13 residues. The chain carries TRBV3-1 and TRBJ2-7, with TRBD1 as a possible D gene (6 bases). The receptor's source is a man between 18 and 29 years old who received the YFV17D yellow fever vaccine. Material: CD8+ T cells sorted from PBMCs, obtained on the day of the first yellow fever vaccination. CDR3 residues: CASSHGTTYEQYF. CDR3 sequence (DNA): TGTGCCAGCAGCCATGGGACAACTTACGAGCAGTACTTC.